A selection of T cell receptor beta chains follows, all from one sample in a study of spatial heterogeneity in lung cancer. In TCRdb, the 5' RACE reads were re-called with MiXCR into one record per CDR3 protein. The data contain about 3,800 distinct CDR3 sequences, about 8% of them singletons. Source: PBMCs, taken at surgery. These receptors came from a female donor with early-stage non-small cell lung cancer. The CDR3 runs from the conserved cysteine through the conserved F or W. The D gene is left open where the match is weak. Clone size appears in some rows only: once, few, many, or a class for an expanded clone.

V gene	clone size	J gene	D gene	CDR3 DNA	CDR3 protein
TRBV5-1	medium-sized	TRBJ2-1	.	TGCGCCAGCAGCTTGACGGGGGCCTCCTACAATGAGCAGTTCTTC	CASSLTGASYNEQFF
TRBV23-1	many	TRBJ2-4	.	TGCGCCAGCAGTCAACCGGGACTGGTGCACATTCAGTACTTC	CASSQPGLVHIQYF
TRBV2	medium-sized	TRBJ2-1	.	TGTGCCAGCAGTGACTCTGGGGGCTCCTACAATGAGCAGTTCTTC	CASSDSGGSYNEQFF
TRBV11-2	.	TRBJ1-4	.	TGTGCCAGCAGCTATCGTGGGTCTAATGAAAAACTGTTTTTT	CASSYRGSNEKLFF
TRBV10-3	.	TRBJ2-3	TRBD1	TGTGCCGCCGGGACAGGGAGTGCAGATACGCAGTATTTT	CAAGTGSADTQYF
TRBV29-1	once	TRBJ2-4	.	TGCAGCATCCCTATTGATGGGGGAAACATTCAGTACTTC	CSIPIDGGNIQYF
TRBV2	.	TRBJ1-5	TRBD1	TGTGCCATTCGACAGGGCGAGAGTCAGCCCCAGCATTTT	CAIRQGESQPQHF
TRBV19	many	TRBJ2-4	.	TGTGCCAGTAGGGGGACACCCGAAAACATTCAGTACTTC	CASRGTPENIQYF
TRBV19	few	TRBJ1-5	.	TGTGCCACTAGGGTTCACAATCAGCCCCAGCATTTT	CATRVHNQPQHF
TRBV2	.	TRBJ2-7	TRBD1	TGTGCCAGCAGGCCCGGACAGGGTTCCTACGAGCAGTACTTC	CASRPGQGSYEQYF
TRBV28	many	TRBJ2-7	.	TGTGCCAGCAGTTTTCGAGGACGGAGCTACGAGCAGTACTTC	CASSFRGRSYEQYF